The entry below describes one T cell receptor (beta chain). Its antigen is undetermined. This specimen comes from a study of radiotherapy plus CTLA-4 blockade in lung cancer. Findings and caveats of the study: Together with interferon-beta, which increased in serum after radiation, early dynamic changes in blood T cell clones were reportedly the best predictors of response.

From germline, CDR1 is SGHRS and CDR2 YFSETQ. Trimming took 4 bases from V and 4 from J, leaving 3 bases between them. This CDR3 contains 11 residues. Sequencing used immunoSEQ multiplex PCR; TCRdb keeps in-frame clones, though not all of them. Of tens of thousands of clones listed, 60% to 80% are singletons. This sample comprised peripheral blood, obtained from a patient treated with radiotherapy plus ipilimumab. This sequence was found in a human donor with non-small cell lung cancer who had stable disease on radiotherapy plus ipilimumab. The gene calls are TRBV5-1 and TRBJ1-3; D unclear. The CDR3 sequence is CASSPGNTIYF. CDR3 nucleotides: TGCGCCAGCAGCCCCGGAAACACCATATATTTT.